These 32 T cell receptor beta chains were sequenced from one sample in a study of response to subunit inactivated influenza vaccine. TCRdb fed the RT-PCR reads into MiXCR, producing one record per CDR3 protein. The data contain about 520,000 distinct CDR3 sequences, approximately 7.7% of them singletons. The starting material was PBMCs from blood, obtained approximately 25 months after vaccination. The origin of the receptors is a man in his fifties or sixties who received an inactivated influenza vaccine.

This chain joins TRBV10-3 and TRBJ2-1; tentative D call: TRBD1 (6 bases). V lost 8 bases and J lost 5, with 13 bases in between. Germline V gene data show CDR1 as ENHRY and CDR2 as SYGVKD. The CDR3 is 13 residues long. CDR3 nucleotides: TGTGCCATCCGGGACAAGGATAACAATGAGCAGTTCTTC. This sequence encodes CAIRDKDNNEQFF.

This clonotype was counted only a few times. V is TRBV11-2 and J is TRBJ2-2; D not resolved. The germline V and J ends were trimmed by 2 bases and 6 bases, with 7 bases remaining between them. The CDR3 covers 13 residues. The germline CDR1 and CDR2 sequences are SGHAT and FQNNGV. CDR3 nucleotides: TGTGCCAGCAGCTTATCGGCTCCCGGGGAGCTGTTTTTT. This encodes CASSLSAPGELFF.

The gene calls are TRBV6-2 or TRBV6-3 and TRBJ2-1; 10 bases are shared with TRBD2. After removal of 2 bases from V and 4 bases from J, the junction contained 8 bases not matched to a gene. The CDR3 is 17 residues long. Germline loops: CDR1 MNHEY, CDR2 SVGEGT. The DNA of the CDR3 is TGTGCCAGCAGTTACGGGGTAGCGGGAGGATATTACAATGAGCAGTTCTTC. Its protein product is CASSYGVAGGYYNEQFF.

This clonotype was found many times. The chain combines TRBV4-2 with TRBJ2-2; D is possibly TRBD1 (5 bases). Trimming pared 3 bases from V and 5 bases from J, leaving 19 bases between. The CDR3 is 17 amino acids. Germline CDR1 and CDR2: LGHNA and YNFKEQ. CDR3: CASSHPDRDLKTGELFF. As DNA, the CDR3 is TGTGCCAGCAGCCACCCCGACAGAGATTTGAAAACCGGGGAGCTGTTTTTT.

The sample holds a few counts of this clonotype. The rearrangement uses TRBV5-5 and TRBJ2-1; 12 nucleotides line up with TRBD2. There are 17 residues in the CDR3. Germline V gene data show CDR1 as SGHKS and CDR2 as YYEKEE (reference sequence). J was trimmed by 3 bases and V by 0 bases; bases with no gene match: 4. CDR3 amino acids: CASSLVASGRVYNEQFF. The CDR3, as DNA: TGTGCCAGCAGCTTGGTAGCTAGCGGGAGGGTCTACAATGAGCAGTTCTTC.

This clonotype was seen repeatedly, ten times or more. This chain links TRBV12-3 or TRBV12-4 with TRBJ1-1; TRBD1 is a possible D gene (5 bases). CDR3 length: 11 residues. V was clipped by 6 bases and J by 7 bases, with 9 bases between them. The CDR3 region is CASSLRGEAFF. The CDR3, as DNA: TGTGCCAGCAGCCTGAGGGGTGAAGCTTTCTTT.

There are a few counts of this clonotype. DNA for the CDR3: TGTGCCAGCAGTCTAGCGGGGGGGAAATTCACAGATACGCAGTATTTT. This encodes CASSLAGGKFTDTQYF. The V gene is TRBV27, the J gene TRBJ2-3; 12 bases are shared with TRBD2. Germline V CDR1 and CDR2: MNHEY, SMNVEV (reference sequence). The CDR3 has 16 residues. Germline trimming cut 5 bases from V and 2 bases from J; bases unmatched to any gene: 5.

The chain uses TRBV5-1 and TRBJ2-5; perhaps D is TRBD1 or TRBD2 (5 bases each). The germline CDR1 and CDR2 sequences are SGHRS and YFSETQ. The CDR3 runs 14 residues. The ends were cut back, 4 bases at V and 5 bases at J, with 15 bases in the middle. The DNA of the CDR3 is TGCGCCAGCAGCGAGGGACGGGCTAGGGAGACCCAGTACTTC. It specifies CASSEGRARETQYF.

This clonotype was detected ten times or more. V and J are TRBV7-2 and TRBJ2-2; D gene unclear. CDR3 length: 16 residues. V was cut by 1 base and J by 1 base, with 10 bases left in between. Germline V lookup: CDR1 SGHTA, CDR2 FQGNSA. CDR3 sequence (DNA): TGTGCCAGCAGCTTAGTTTCGCGTAAGAACACCGGGGAGCTGTTTTTT. Protein product: CASSLVSRKNTGELFF.

This clonotype has only a few counts. V and J are TRBV6-2 or TRBV6-3 and TRBJ2-7, with 11 bases aligning to TRBD2. The CDR3 contains 14 residues. V lost 6 bases, J lost 3 bases, and 4 bases stayed unmatched. CDR1 and CDR2 from the germline V gene are MNHEY and SVGEGT. CDR3 loop: CASRLLAGGYEQYF. In nucleotides, the CDR3 is TGTGCCAGCAGACTTCTAGCGGGGGGCTACGAGCAGTACTTC.

The V and J genes are TRBV7-9 and TRBJ1-2; 9 nucleotides line up with TRBD1. V dropped 1 base and J dropped 6; count of bases not matched to a gene: 6. The CDR3 totals 15 residues. Germline CDR1 reads SEHNR; CDR2 reads FQNEAQ (reference sequence). The CDR3 DNA follows: TGTGCCAGCAGCTTAGGGACAGGGGAATTCAATGGCTACACCTTC. This encodes CASSLGTGEFNGYTF.

This clonotype was detected only a few times. The V and J genes are TRBV5-6 and TRBJ1-5; TRBD1 is a possible D gene (6 bases). This CDR3 contains 15 residues. Germline CDR1 and CDR2: SGHDT and YYEEEE. Trimming took 3 bases from V and 6 from J, leaving 16 bases between them. The CDR3 DNA reads as TGTGCCAGCAGCTGGGGGTTCGGGGGCGGTCAGCCCCAGCATTTT. It is translated as CASSWGFGGGQPQHF.

The V gene is TRBV29-1, the J gene TRBJ2-6; 9 nucleotides agree with TRBD1. Germline V lookup: CDR1 SQVTM, CDR2 ANQGSEA. V lost 7 bases to trimming and J lost 1 base; unmatched junction nucleotides: 2. This CDR3 spans 14 amino acids. CDR3 coding DNA: TGCAGCGCCGGACAGGGGTCTGGGGCCAACGTCCTGACTTTC. Protein product: CSAGQGSGANVLTF.

This clonotype was counted ten times or more. The chain links TRBV20-1 to TRBJ2-7; TRBD2 matches 7 bases. The V gene's germline CDR1 is DFQATT and CDR2 SNEGSKA (reference sequence). The trim removed 1 base at V and 3 bases at J, leaving 12 bases unmatched. The CDR3 covers 16 residues. The CDR3 bases are TGCAGTGCTAGAGGCCACCCCGGAGCGGGACTCTACGAGCAGTACTTC. This codes for CSARGHPGAGLYEQYF.

Here the CDR3 reads CSARVQGLNEQYF. The DNA of the CDR3 is TGCAGTGCTAGAGTCCAGGGACTCAACGAGCAGTACTTC. This chain uses TRBV20-1 with TRBJ2-7; D may be TRBD2 (6 bases). Looked up from germline, CDR1 is DFQATT and CDR2 is SNEGSKA (reference sequence). The CDR3 has 13 residues. Deletions cut 1 base from V and 5 bases from J, with 12 bases between.

The chain combines TRBV7-2 with TRBJ2-5, with D possibly TRBD2 on 5 matching bases. Germline V gene sequence: CDR1 SGHTA, CDR2 FQGNSA. Trimming took 5 bases from V and 9 from J, leaving 13 bases between them. This CDR3 is built from 12 residues. The CDR3 loop reads CASSPRGAAQYF. CDR3 sequence (DNA): TGTGCCAGCAGCCCCCGTGGAGCGGCCCAGTACTTC.

This clonotype was picked up many times. The chain couples TRBV7-9 to TRBJ2-3, with 7 nucleotides matching TRBD1. Germline-derived CDR1 and CDR2 are SEHNR and FQNEAQ (reference sequence). Trimming removed 5 bases from V and 1 base from J; junction bases left unmatched: 12. The CDR3 has 17 residues. This CDR3 reads CASSPGVGTAGTDTQYF. The CDR3 nucleotides are TGTGCCAGCAGCCCCGGTGTCGGGACAGCCGGCACAGATACGCAGTATTTT. Full variable domain (remainder filled in from reference TRBV7-9 and TRBJ2-3): DTGVSQNPRHKITKRGQNVTFRCDPISEHNRLYWYRQTLGQGPEFLTYFQNEAQLEKSRLLSDRFSAERPKGSFSTLEIQRTEQGDSAMYLCASSPGVGTAGTDTQYFGPGTRLTVL.

As concerns this clonotype: Mismatch with germline at one junction end may stem from a read error. This rearrangement joins TRBV20-1 to TRBJ1-5; possible D gene TRBD1, 5 bases. Germline loops: CDR1 DFQATT, CDR2 SNEGSKA (reference sequence). The CDR3 runs to 14 residues. The CDR3 is CSATSGDGNQPPHF. DNA of the CDR3: TGCAGTGCCACGAGCGGGGACGGGAATCAGCCCCCGCATTTT.

This clonotype occurred a few times. This rearrangement joins TRBV10-2 to TRBJ2-5, with D perhaps given as TRBD1 or TRBD2 (5 bases each). The V gene lost 0 bases and the J gene lost 5 bases, with 10 bases spanning the gap. This CDR3 is built from 14 residues. CDR1 and CDR2 from the germline V gene are WSHSY and SAAADI. The CDR3 bases are TGCGCCAGCAGTGAGTCTGGGGGATCGGAGACCCAGTACTTC. It specifies CASSESGGSETQYF.

This clonotype came up a few times. This chain joins TRBV25-1 and TRBJ1-2; D may be TRBD1 (6 bases). With 4 bases removed from V and 7 bases from J, the gap between germline ends came to 13 bases. The length of the CDR3 is 13 residues. Germline V lookup: CDR1 MGHDK, CDR2 SYGVNS. CDR3: CASSGLQGRGYTF. The CDR3 bases are TGTGCCAGCAGTGGACTACAGGGCCGTGGCTACACCTTC.

This clonotype was counted between two and nine times. The chain is built from TRBV4-2 and TRBJ2-7; TRBD1 matches 8 bases. Trimming took 2 bases from V and 2 from J; bases not matched to a gene: 8. Looked up from germline, CDR1 is LGHNA and CDR2 is YNFKEQ. The CDR3 loop spans 16 amino acids. The CDR3 DNA reads TGTGCCAGCAGCCAACAGGACAGGGCCTCTACCTACGAGCAGTACTTC. It yields the protein CASSQQDRASTYEQYF.

This chain joins TRBV7-9 and TRBJ2-1, with 11 bases lining up with TRBD2. CDR1 is SEHNR, CDR2 FQNEAQ, per germline (reference sequence). The V gene end was trimmed by 5 bases and the J gene end by 2 bases; junction bases not matched to a gene: 2. The CDR3 is 15 amino acids. The CDR3 DNA reads as TGTGCCAGCAGCCGTAGCGGGAGGGCCTACAATGAGCAGTTCTTC. It codes for CASSRSGRAYNEQFF.

The rearrangement uses TRBV7-2 and TRBJ2-1; maybe TRBD2 (6 bases). Trimming removed 5 bases at V and 7 bases at J, with 12 bases between. Germline CDR1 is SGHTA and CDR2 is FQGNSA. There are 13 residues in the CDR3. This CDR3 is CASSPRGENEQFF. The CDR3 coding sequence is TGTGCCAGCAGCCCGCGGGGCGAGAATGAGCAGTTCTTC.

This clonotype appeared a few times. The V and J genes are TRBV12-3 or TRBV12-4 and TRBJ2-5; no clear D. V lost 3 bases, J lost 4 bases, and 12 bases lay in between. CDR3 length: 14 amino acids. The CDR3 DNA is TGTGCCAGCAGTTTGTCCCCCTTAGGAGAGACCCAGTACTTC. It specifies CASSLSPLGETQYF.

This clonotype was counted many times. The rearrangement links TRBV20-1 to TRBJ1-2; TRBD1 matches 8 bases. The CDR3 sequence is 11 residues long. Germline V gene data show CDR1 as DFQATT and CDR2 as SNEGSKA (reference sequence). CDR3 amino acids: CTSGQGDGYTF. The DNA of the CDR3 is TGCACCTCCGGACAGGGTGATGGCTACACCTTC.

This clonotype was counted ten times or more. This chain connects TRBV5-1 to TRBJ2-5, with a possible D match to TRBD1 (5 bases). Germline values: CDR1 SGHRS, CDR2 YFSETQ. V lost 0 bases to trimming and J lost 6 bases, with 12 bases between them. This CDR3 spans 14 amino acids. The CDR3, as DNA: TGCGCCAGCAGCTTGGTTGCAGGGTCGCAGACCCAGTACTTC. Translating it yields CASSLVAGSQTQYF.

Only a few counts were recorded for this clonotype. The chain has TRBV2 and TRBJ2-7, with D possibly TRBD1 on 5 matching bases. Germline CDR1 SNHLY, CDR2 FYNNEI. This CDR3 comprises 10 residues. Trimming took off 3 bases at V and 10 bases at J, with 7 bases between the two ends. The CDR3 sequence: CASSDRVQYF. CDR3 bases: TGTGCCAGCAGTGACAGGGTACAGTACTTC.

The chain has TRBV5-1 and TRBJ1-1, with a possible D match to TRBD1 (5 bases). Trimming left V 3 bases short and J 5 bases short, with 17 bases between. Germline V gene lookup returns CDR1 SGHRS and CDR2 YFSETQ. This CDR3 region has 15 residues. CDR3 residues: CASSSGPGLGTEAFF. The CDR3 DNA follows: TGCGCCAGCAGCTCGGGCCCAGGGTTGGGTACTGAAGCTTTCTTT.

The rearrangement joins TRBV6-1 to TRBJ1-6, with 9 bases that match TRBD1. Losses at the gene ends were 6 bases for V and 10 bases for J; bases not matched to a gene: 10. CDR1 and CDR2 (germline): MNHNS, SASEGT. This CDR3 spans 15 amino acids. CDR3 protein: CASRRPGQGDSPLHF. CDR3 nucleotides: TGTGCCAGCAGACGCCCGGGACAGGGAGACTCACCCCTCCACTTT.

V gene TRBV7-6 combines with J gene TRBJ2-4; weak D call: TRBD2 (5 bases). The CDR3 is 15 amino acids. From germline, CDR1 is SGHVS and CDR2 FNYEAQ. Trimming pared 2 bases from V and 8 bases from J, leaving 16 bases between. The CDR3 DNA reads TGTGCCAGCAGCTTAACCCCGGACTCGAGAGACATTCAGTACTTC. As protein: CASSLTPDSRDIQYF.

The table lists this clonotype with many counts. The chain couples TRBV5-5 to TRBJ2-3; no definite D call. Germline loops: CDR1 SGHKS, CDR2 YYEKEE (reference sequence). CDR3 length equals 14 residues. Trimming stripped 2 bases from V and 1 base from J, with 8 bases between. This chain's CDR3 is CASSLLDGTDTQYF. In nucleotides, the CDR3 is TGTGCCAGCAGCTTACTGGACGGCACAGATACGCAGTATTTT. The entire variable domain, with the rest obtained from reference TRBV5-5 and TRBJ2-3, is as follows: DAGVTQSPTHLIKTRGQQVTLRCSPISGHKSVSWYQQVLGQGPQFIFQYYEKEERGRGNFPDRFSARQFPNYSSELNVNALLLGDSALYLCASSLLDGTDTQYFGPGTRLTVL.

This clonotype was seen ten or more times. This chain uses TRBV7-2 with TRBJ2-5; possible D gene TRBD1, 5 bases. The V and J ends lost 1 base and 10 bases respectively, with 16 bases between them. Germline-derived CDR1 and CDR2 are SGHTA and FQGNSA. The CDR3 extends over 14 amino acids. Here the CDR3 reads CASSLGLAGWNQYF. DNA for the CDR3: TGTGCCAGCAGCTTAGGGTTGGCAGGGTGGAACCAGTACTTC.